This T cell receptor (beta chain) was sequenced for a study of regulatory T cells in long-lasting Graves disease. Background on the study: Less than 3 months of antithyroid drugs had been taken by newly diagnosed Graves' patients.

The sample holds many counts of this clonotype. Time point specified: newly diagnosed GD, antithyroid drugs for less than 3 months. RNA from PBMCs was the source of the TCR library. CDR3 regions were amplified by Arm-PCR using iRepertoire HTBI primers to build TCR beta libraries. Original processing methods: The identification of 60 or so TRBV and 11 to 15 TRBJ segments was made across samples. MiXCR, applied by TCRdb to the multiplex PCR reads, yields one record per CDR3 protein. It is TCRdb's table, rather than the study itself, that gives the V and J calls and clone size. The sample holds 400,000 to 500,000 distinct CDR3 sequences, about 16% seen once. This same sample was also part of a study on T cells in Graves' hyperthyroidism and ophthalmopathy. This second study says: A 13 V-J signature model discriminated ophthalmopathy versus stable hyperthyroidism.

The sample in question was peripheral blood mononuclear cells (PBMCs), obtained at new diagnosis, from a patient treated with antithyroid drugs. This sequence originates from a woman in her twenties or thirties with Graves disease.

CDR3 sequence reads: CASSPPYTF. CDR3 nucleotides: TGTGCCAGCAGTCCTCCCTACACCTTC. This sequence joins TRBV28 and TRBJ1-2; D call uncertain. This CDR3 comprises 9 residues. With 5 bases removed from V and 10 bases from J, the gap between germline ends came to 5 bases. CDR1 is MDHEN and CDR2 is SYDVKM in the germline V gene.